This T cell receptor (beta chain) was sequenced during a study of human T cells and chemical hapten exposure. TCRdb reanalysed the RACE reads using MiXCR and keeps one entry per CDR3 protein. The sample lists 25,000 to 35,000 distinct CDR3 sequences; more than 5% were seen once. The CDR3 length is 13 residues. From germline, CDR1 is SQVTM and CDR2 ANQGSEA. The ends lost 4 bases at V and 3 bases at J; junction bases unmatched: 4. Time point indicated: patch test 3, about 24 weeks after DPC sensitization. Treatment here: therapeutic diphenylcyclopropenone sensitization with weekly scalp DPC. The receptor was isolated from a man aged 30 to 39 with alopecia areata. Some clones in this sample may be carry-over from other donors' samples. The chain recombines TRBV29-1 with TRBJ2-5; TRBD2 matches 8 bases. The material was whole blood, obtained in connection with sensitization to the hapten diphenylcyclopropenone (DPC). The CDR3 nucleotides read TGCAGCGTTGCCAGTAGCGGGGAAGAGACCCAGTACTTC. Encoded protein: CSVASSGEETQYF.